A single sample is the source of the 21 T cell receptor beta chains below, sequenced in a study of T cell responses to AZD1222 COVID-19 vaccine. Only in-frame clones appear in the TCRdb table, and some are missing; sequencing was by immunoSEQ multiplex PCR. The data show fewer than 100,000 clones, with 85% to 90% seen just once and around 8% held by the top ten. Sequences were derived from peripheral blood, sampled on day 0 of AZD1222 vaccination. These receptors were taken from an adult in good health.

The chain has TRBV30 and TRBJ2-7; 11 bases map to TRBD1. The V and J ends lost 2 bases and 4 bases, in that order; junction bases with no gene match: 10. Germline CDR1 and CDR2: GTSNPN and SVGIG (reference sequence). The CDR3 contains 16 residues. The CDR3 sequence is CAWSSEDRGRRYEQYF. The DNA of the CDR3 is TGTGCCTGGAGTAGCGAGGACAGGGGGCGAAGGTACGAGCAGTACTTC.

The chain links TRBV11-3 to TRBJ2-5; no definite D call. Germline V gene lookup returns CDR1 SGHNT and CDR2 YENEEA. CDR3 size: 13 residues. Trimming took off 2 bases at V and 1 base at J, with 5 bases between the two ends. The CDR3 nucleotides are TGTGCCAGCAGCTTAAACAGCCAAGAGACCCAGTACTTC. This encodes CASSLNSQETQYF.

The V and J genes are TRBV4-1 and TRBJ1-1; a possible D gene is TRBD1 (6 bases). The CDR3 totals 16 residues. Trimming cost V 1 base and J 0 bases, with 12 bases left between them. Germline CDR1 is MGHRA and CDR2 is YSYEKL. CDR3 region: CASSQGGHGLNTEAFF. DNA of the CDR3: TGCGCCAGCAGCCAAGGGGGACATGGGCTGAACACTGAAGCTTTCTTT.

In DNA form, the CDR3 reads TGTGCCAGCAGTTACTCGATTGGCTACACCTTC. Its protein product is CASSYSIGYTF. The chain employs TRBV6-5 and TRBJ1-2, with D unresolved. This CDR3 is 11 amino acids long. V gave up 0 bases and J gave up 7 bases, with 3 bases separating them. The germline CDR1 and CDR2 sequences are MNHEY and SVGAGI.

This chain links TRBV18 with TRBJ2-3; TRBD2 agrees at 13 bases. Germline V gene lookup returns CDR1 KGHSH and CDR2 LQKENI. The V segment lost 4 bases and the J segment 3 bases; nucleotides outside the gene matches: 10. The CDR3 loop spans 18 amino acids. CDR3 region: CASSRSQGLAGTTDTQYF. The CDR3 coding sequence is TGTGCCAGCTCACGATCGCAGGGACTAGCGGGGACTACAGATACGCAGTATTTT.

For the CDR3, the DNA is TGTGCCAGCAGCTTAGGGTACAGCTCCTACGAGCAGTACTTC. It yields the protein CASSLGYSSYEQYF. The chain recombines TRBV11-2 with TRBJ2-7; D remains ambiguous. The V gene's germline CDR1 is SGHAT and CDR2 FQNNGV. Trimming removed 1 base at V and 0 bases at J, with 7 bases between. CDR3 length: 14 residues.

The table lists this clone with a few counts. The chain recombines TRBV18 with TRBJ2-5; 8 bases are a match to TRBD2. V lost 3 bases, J lost 5 bases, and 8 bases stayed unmatched. This CDR3 is 15 amino acids long. Germline V gives CDR1 KGHSH, CDR2 LQKENI. CDR3 sequence reads: CASSPQRGSRETQYF. CDR3 nucleotides: TGTGCCAGCTCACCCCAGCGGGGGTCCCGGGAGACCCAGTACTTC.

The V gene is TRBV7-3, the J gene TRBJ1-1; the D is unclear. V was pared by 2 bases and J by 4 bases, with 8 bases between. Germline-derived CDR1 and CDR2 are SGHTA and FQGTGA. CDR3 length equals 13 residues. The CDR3 DNA follows: TGTGCCAGCAGCTTACGGGGTTCCACTGAAGCTTTCTTT. It encodes CASSLRGSTEAFF.

The chain carries TRBV3-1 (or the pseudogene TRBV3-2) and TRBJ2-2; D gene ambiguous. The CDR3 contains 15 residues. V lost 0 bases to trimming and J lost 1 base, with 6 bases between them. Looked up from germline, CDR1 is LGHDT and CDR2 is YNNKEL (reference sequence). CDR3 DNA: TGTGCCAGCAGCCAAGATCCGGTGAACACCGGGGAGCTGTTTTTT. Its protein is CASSQDPVNTGELFF.

In its sample, this clone was seen a few times. This chain joins TRBV7-3 and TRBJ2-3; D possibly corresponds to TRBD1 (5 bases). Trimming cost V 6 bases and J 3 bases, with 10 bases left between them. This CDR3 contains 13 residues. Looked up from germline, CDR1 is SGHTA and CDR2 is FQGTGA. CDR3 DNA sequence: TGTGCCAGCAGAAACAGGAAAACAGATACGCAGTATTTT. Translation: CASRNRKTDTQYF.

The chain recombines TRBV5-5 with TRBJ1-1, with a tentative D call TRBD1 (5 bases). Germline loops: CDR1 SGHKS, CDR2 YYEKEE (reference sequence). The CDR3 covers 14 residues. V lost 0 bases to trimming and J lost 2 bases, with 8 bases between them. The chain's CDR3 is CASSLVGDNTEAFF. Written as DNA, the CDR3 is TGTGCCAGCAGCTTGGTCGGGGACAACACTGAAGCTTTCTTT.

The rearrangement uses TRBV18 and TRBJ2-1; D possibly matches TRBD1 or TRBD2 (5 bases each). V was clipped by 4 bases and J by 5 bases, with 15 bases between them. From germline, CDR1 is KGHSH and CDR2 LQKENI. This CDR3 spans 15 amino acids. The CDR3 region is CASSRGAGENNEQFF. CDR3 sequence (DNA): TGTGCCAGCTCACGAGGGGCTGGGGAGAACAATGAGCAGTTCTTC.

The V and J genes are TRBV5-1 and TRBJ1-5; TRBD1 is a possible D gene (6 bases). CDR1 is SGHRS, CDR2 YFSETQ, per germline. The CDR3 runs to 13 residues. V was shortened by 6 bases and J by 5 bases, with 12 bases between the two germline ends. The CDR3 spells CASTGAGDQPQHF. CDR3 DNA: TGCGCCAGCACGGGGGCGGGAGATCAGCCCCAGCATTTT.

The rearrangement links TRBV15 to TRBJ1-5; TRBD1 is a possible D gene (5 bases). The germline gives CDR1 LNHNV, CDR2 YYDKDF (reference sequence). V was pared by 6 bases and J by 2 bases, with 11 bases between. The CDR3 totals 14 residues. The CDR3 DNA is TGTGCCACCAGTCTCCGACAGCGCAATCAGCCCCAGCATTTT. Translation gives CATSLRQRNQPQHF. Drawing the rest from reference TRBV15 and TRBJ1-5, the complete variable domain is DAMVIQNPRYQVTQFGKPVTLSCSQTLNHNVMYWYQQKSSQAPKLLFHYYDKDFNNEADTPDNFQSRRPNTSFCFLDIRSPGLGDTAMYLCATSLRQRNQPQHFGDGTRLSIL.

The chain couples TRBV19 to TRBJ1-5, with 8 bases that match TRBD1. Germline CDR1 LNHDA, CDR2 SQIVND (reference sequence). The CDR3 runs to 14 residues. The ends lost 4 bases at V and 6 bases at J; junction bases unmatched: 5. In DNA, the CDR3 is TGTGCCAGTAGTACCGACAGGGGTCTTCAGCCCCAGCATTTT. Protein sequence: CASSTDRGLQPQHF. Using reference TRBV19 and TRBJ1-5 for the parts outside the CDR3, the full variable domain is DGGITQSPKYLFRKEGQNVTLSCEQNLNHDAMYWYRQDPGQGLRLIYYSQIVNDFQKGDIAEGYSVSREKKESFPLTVTSAQKNPTAFYLCASSTDRGLQPQHFGDGTRLSIL.

The gene calls are TRBV7-3 and TRBJ2-3; 8 bases line up with TRBD2. This CDR3 region has 15 residues. CDR1 SGHTA and CDR2 FQGTGA come from the germline V gene. After removal of 5 bases from V and 1 base from J, the junction contained 5 bases not matched to a gene. The CDR3 nucleotides read TGTGCCAGCAGCAAGCTGCGGGGGGGCACAGATACGCAGTATTTT. Translated: CASSKLRGGTDTQYF.

The gene calls are TRBV12-3 or TRBV12-4 and TRBJ2-2; D might be TRBD1 (5 bases). Trimming cost V 9 bases and J 6 bases, with 11 bases left between them. This CDR3 region has 12 residues. CDR3 loop: CASHLGAGELFF. CDR3 nucleotides: TGTGCCAGTCACCTAGGGGCCGGGGAGCTGTTTTTT.

The genes are TRBV19 and TRBJ2-5, with 10 bases aligning to TRBD2. V dropped 5 bases and J dropped 4; count of bases not matched to a gene: 4. Germline loops: CDR1 LNHDA, CDR2 SQIVND (reference sequence). CDR3 length: 14 residues. In DNA, the CDR3 is TGTGCCAGTAGTTCACGGACTAGCGGAGAGACCCAGTACTTC. Its protein is CASSSRTSGETQYF.

The J gene is TRBJ1-1, the V gene TRBV5-8, with D possibly TRBD1 on 5 matching bases. Germline CDR1 is SGHTS and CDR2 is YDEGEE. The CDR3 sequence is 15 residues long. Trimming removed 4 bases at V and 0 bases at J, with 13 bases between. CDR3 sequence: CASSLGLGVNTEAFF. The CDR3 region has the DNA TGTGCCAGCAGCCTGGGTCTAGGGGTGAACACTGAAGCTTTCTTT.

This chain uses TRBV19 with TRBJ2-3, with D possibly matching TRBD2 (6 bases). Germline CDR1 LNHDA, CDR2 SQIVND (reference sequence). Trimming shortened V by 5 bases and J by 1 base, and 10 bases separated the two germline ends. The CDR3 runs 14 residues. CDR3 sequence (DNA): TGTGCCAGTAGTGGGGTAGCGGGCACAGATACGCAGTATTTT. This encodes CASSGVAGTDTQYF.

The chain carries TRBV7-3 and TRBJ2-7; no reliable D call. CDR3 length: 15 residues. The V gene lost 2 bases and the J gene lost 0 bases, with 11 bases spanning the gap. Germline loops: CDR1 SGHTA, CDR2 FQGTGA. The CDR3 spells CASSLGYRSSYEQYF. The CDR3, as DNA: TGTGCCAGCAGCTTAGGCTACCGAAGCTCCTACGAGCAGTACTTC.